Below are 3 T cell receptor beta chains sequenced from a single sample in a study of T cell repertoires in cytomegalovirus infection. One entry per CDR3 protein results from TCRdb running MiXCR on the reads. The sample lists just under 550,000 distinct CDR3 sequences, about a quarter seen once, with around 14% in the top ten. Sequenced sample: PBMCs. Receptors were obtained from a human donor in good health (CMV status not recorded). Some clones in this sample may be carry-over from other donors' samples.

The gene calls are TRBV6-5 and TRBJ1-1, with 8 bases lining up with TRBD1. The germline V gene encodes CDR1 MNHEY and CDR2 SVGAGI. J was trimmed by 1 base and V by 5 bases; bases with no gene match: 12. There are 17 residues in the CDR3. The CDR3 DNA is TGTGCCAGCAGTCCGCGGACAGGGATCGGCGGGAACACTGAAGCTTTCTTT. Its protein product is CASSPRTGIGGNTEAFF.

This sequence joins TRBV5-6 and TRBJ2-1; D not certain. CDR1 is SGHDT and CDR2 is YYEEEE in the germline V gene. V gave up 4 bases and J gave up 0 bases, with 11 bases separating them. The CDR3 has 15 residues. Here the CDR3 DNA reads TGTGCCAGCAGCCGGCTACCGAGCTCCTACAATGAGCAGTTCTTC. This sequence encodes CASSRLPSSYNEQFF.

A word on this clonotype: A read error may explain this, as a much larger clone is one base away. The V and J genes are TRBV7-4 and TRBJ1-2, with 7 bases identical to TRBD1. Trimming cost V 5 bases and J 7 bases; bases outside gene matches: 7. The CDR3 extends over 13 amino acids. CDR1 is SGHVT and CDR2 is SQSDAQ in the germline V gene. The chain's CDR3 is CASSPRQGPGYTF. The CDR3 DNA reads TGTGCCAGCAGCCCGCGACAGGGCCCTGGCTACACCTTC. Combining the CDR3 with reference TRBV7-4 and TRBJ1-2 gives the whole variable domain GAGVSQSPRYKVAKRGRDVALRCDSISGHVTLYWYRQTLGQGSEVLTYSQSDAQRDKSGRPSGRFSAERPERSVSTLKIQRTEQGDSAVYLCASSPRQGPGYTFGSGTRLTVV.